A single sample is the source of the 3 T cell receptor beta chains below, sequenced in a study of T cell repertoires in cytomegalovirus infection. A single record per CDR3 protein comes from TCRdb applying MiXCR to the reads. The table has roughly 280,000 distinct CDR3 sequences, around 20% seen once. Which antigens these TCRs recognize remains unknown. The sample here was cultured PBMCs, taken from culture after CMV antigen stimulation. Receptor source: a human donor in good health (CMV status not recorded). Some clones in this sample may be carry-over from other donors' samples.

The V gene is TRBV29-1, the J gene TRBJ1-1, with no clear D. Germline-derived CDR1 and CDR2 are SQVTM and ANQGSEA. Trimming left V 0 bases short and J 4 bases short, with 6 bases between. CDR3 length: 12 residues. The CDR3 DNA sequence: TGCAGCGTTGAAGAAATGGGCACTGAAGCTTTCTTT. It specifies CSVEEMGTEAFF.

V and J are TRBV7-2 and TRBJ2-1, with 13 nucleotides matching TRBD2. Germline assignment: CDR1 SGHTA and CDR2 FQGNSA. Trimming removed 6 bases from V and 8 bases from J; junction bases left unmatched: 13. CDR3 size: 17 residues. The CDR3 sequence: CASRTSPTSGRADEQFF. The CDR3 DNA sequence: TGTGCCAGCAGAACTAGCCCTACTAGCGGGAGGGCTGATGAGCAGTTCTTC.

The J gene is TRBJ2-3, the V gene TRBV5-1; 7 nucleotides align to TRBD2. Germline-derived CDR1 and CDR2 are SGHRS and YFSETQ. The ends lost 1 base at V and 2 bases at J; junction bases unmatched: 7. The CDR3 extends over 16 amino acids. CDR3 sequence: CASSLHPGTTTDTQYF. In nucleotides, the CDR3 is TGCGCCAGCAGCTTGCACCCCGGGACTACCACAGATACGCAGTATTTT.